The 20 T cell receptor beta chains in this list originate from one sample, sequenced in a study of T cell changes during pregnancy in multiple sclerosis. Here immunoSEQ multiplex PCR was the method, and the copy in TCRdb shows in-frame clones only, minus some. The sample holds about 100,000 clones, approximately 91% seen once. The starting material was peripheral blood, obtained after pregnancy. The origin of the receptors is a female donor with multiple sclerosis, enrolled in a pregnancy study.

V and J are TRBV18 and TRBJ2-1; 9 bases are a match to TRBD2. Trimming cost V 3 bases and J 9 bases; bases outside gene matches: 12. This CDR3 has 16 amino acids. Germline CDR1 and CDR2: KGHSH and LQKENI. The CDR3 reads CASSPVAGTAGGEQFF. CDR3 bases: TGTGCCAGCTCACCGGTTGCCGGGACAGCGGGGGGTGAGCAGTTCTTC.

A single count supports this clone. The V and J genes are TRBV7-8 and TRBJ1-5; 7 bases map to TRBD1. The germline V gene has CDR1 SGHVS and CDR2 FQNEAQ. V lost 3 bases to trimming and J lost 7 bases; unmatched junction nucleotides: 3. This CDR3 is built from 13 residues. CDR3 nucleotide sequence: TGTGCCAGCAGCTTTAGGGGGCGACAGCCCCAGCATTTT. It yields the protein CASSFRGRQPQHF.

V usage is TRBV29-1 and J usage is TRBJ2-5, with TRBD2 matching 7 bases. J gave up 7 bases and V 6 bases, and 17 bases lay outside the gene matches. CDR3 length: 15 residues. Germline-derived CDR1 and CDR2 are SQVTM and ANQGSEA. The CDR3 loop is CSVRNRLASEGTQYF. The CDR3, as DNA: TGCAGCGTAAGAAATCGACTAGCTTCTGAGGGGACCCAGTACTTC.

The V and J genes are TRBV2 and TRBJ1-5, with unresolved D. The germline gives CDR1 SNHLY, CDR2 FYNNEI. V lost 6 bases to trimming and J lost 2 bases, with 14 bases between them. CDR3 length: 15 amino acids. The CDR3 nucleotides read TGTGCCAGCAGGGCGGTGGCTGCCCGCAATCAGCCCCAGCATTTT. Its protein product is CASRAVAARNQPQHF.

The V and J genes are TRBV2 and TRBJ2-3, with 9 bases that match TRBD1. The V and J ends lost 2 bases and 3 bases, in that order; junction bases with no gene match: 9. CDR1 and CDR2 from the germline V gene are SNHLY and FYNNEI. The CDR3 runs to 17 residues. CDR3 nucleotide sequence: TGTGCCAGCAGTGAAATTCCCGGACAGGGGCGGACAGATACGCAGTATTTT. It specifies CASSEIPGQGRTDTQYF.

The chain recombines TRBV7-8 with TRBJ1-3; D not certain. V was pared by 0 bases and J by 5 bases, with 5 bases between. The V gene's germline CDR1 is SGHVS and CDR2 FQNEAQ. The CDR3 has 13 residues. The CDR3 nucleotides are TGTGCCAGCAGCTTAGCGCGCAGAAACACCATATATTTT. Translating gives CASSLARRNTIYF.

The chain has TRBV14 and TRBJ2-1, with TRBD2 as a possible D gene (6 bases). V dropped 2 bases and J dropped 0 bases, with 11 bases sitting between them. This CDR3 comprises 16 residues. Germline CDR1 is SGHDN and CDR2 is FVKESK. The CDR3 protein is CASSQRRGRSYNEQFF. Here the CDR3 DNA reads TGTGCCAGCAGCCAACGGCGGGGCCGCTCCTACAATGAGCAGTTCTTC. Full variable domain (remainder filled in from reference TRBV14 and TRBJ2-1): EAGVTQFPSHSVIEKGQTVTLRCDPISGHDNLYWYRRVMGKEIKFLLHFVKESKQDESGMPNNRFLAERTGGTYSTLKVQPAELEDSGVYFCASSQRRGRSYNEQFFGPGTRLTVL.

The rearrangement links TRBV9 to TRBJ1-3; D not certain. The germline V gene encodes CDR1 SGDLS and CDR2 YYNGEE. The CDR3 extends over 14 amino acids. Trimming shortened V by 4 bases and J by 0 bases, and 8 bases separated the two germline ends. DNA for the CDR3: TGTGCCAGCAGCCGACAAAACTCTGGAAACACCATATATTTT. It codes for CASSRQNSGNTIYF. The complete variable domain, with remaining parts taken from reference TRBV9 and TRBJ1-3, reads DSGVTQTPKHLITATGQRVTLRCSPRSGDLSVYWYQQSLDQGLQFLIQYYNGEERAKGNILERFSAQQFPDLHSELNLSSLELGDSALYFCASSRQNSGNTIYFGEGSWLTVV.

The J gene is TRBJ1-1, the V gene TRBV5-1; D may be TRBD1 (5 bases). Germline assignment: CDR1 SGHRS and CDR2 YFSETQ. The CDR3 runs to 12 residues. V was cut by 0 bases and J by 7 bases, with 7 bases left in between. DNA for the CDR3: TGCGCCAGCAGCTTGGAGGGGTATGAAGCTTTCTTT. Amino acid sequence: CASSLEGYEAFF. Using reference TRBV5-1 and TRBJ1-1 for the parts outside the CDR3, the full variable domain is KAGVTQTPRYLIKTRGQQVTLSCSPISGHRSVSWYQQTPGQGLQFLFEYFSETQRNKGNFPGRFSGRQFSNSRSEMNVSTLELGDSALYLCASSLEGYEAFFGQGTRLTVV.

The gene calls are TRBV27 and TRBJ1-1; D might be TRBD1 (5 bases). The ends were cut back, 4 bases at V and 6 bases at J, with 9 bases in the middle. CDR3 length equals 12 residues. The germline V gene has CDR1 MNHEY and CDR2 SMNVEV (reference sequence). The CDR3 reads CASSWPGSEAFF. The CDR3 coding sequence is TGTGCCAGCAGTTGGCCAGGGTCTGAAGCTTTCTTT.

The rearrangement links TRBV5-1 to TRBJ2-2, with D hard to call. V was trimmed by 1 base and J by 5 bases, leaving 12 bases between them. CDR3 size: 15 residues. Germline V gene lookup returns CDR1 SGHRS and CDR2 YFSETQ. For the CDR3, the DNA is TGCGCCAGCAGCTTGCAGCCGGGTGGGACCGGGGAGCTGTTTTTT. This translates into CASSLQPGGTGELFF.

This clone has just a few counts. V gene TRBV5-8 combines with J gene TRBJ1-2, with 9 nucleotides matching TRBD1. V shed 4 bases, J shed 6 bases, and the junction held 4 bases outside the gene matches. The CDR3 loop spans 13 amino acids. Germline assignment: CDR1 SGHTS and CDR2 YDEGEE. CDR3 in amino acids: CASSRDRVDGYTF. The CDR3 DNA is TGTGCCAGCAGCCGGGACAGGGTGGATGGCTACACCTTC.

The chain is built from TRBV19 and TRBJ2-7, with D maybe TRBD1 (6 bases). Germline CDR1 and CDR2: LNHDA and SQIVND (reference sequence). This CDR3 has 13 amino acids. The V and J ends lost 3 bases and 2 bases respectively, with 8 bases between them. The CDR3 is CASSIAGAYEQYF. CDR3 sequence (DNA): TGTGCCAGTAGTATTGCAGGGGCCTACGAGCAGTACTTC.

This chain joins TRBV27 and TRBJ1-5; 8 bases match TRBD1. Trimming took 7 bases from V and 7 from J; bases not matched to a gene: 9. This CDR3 spans 14 amino acids. In germline, CDR1 is MNHEY, CDR2 SMNVEV (reference sequence). This CDR3 reads CASTMTGAEQPQHF. CDR3 coding DNA: TGTGCCAGCACCATGACAGGGGCGGAACAGCCCCAGCATTTT.

The rearrangement uses TRBV5-6 and TRBJ2-7; D possibly corresponds to TRBD2 (5 bases). This CDR3 contains 13 residues. Trimming removed 1 base at V and 2 bases at J, with 7 bases between. CDR1 and CDR2 (germline): SGHDT, YYEEEE. Here the CDR3 reads CASSLLAAYEQYF. The CDR3 nucleotides are TGTGCCAGCAGCTTGCTAGCAGCCTACGAGCAGTACTTC.

V is TRBV7-3 and J is TRBJ2-5; the D gene is possibly TRBD2 (7 bases). The CDR3 totals 15 residues. The V gene lost 4 bases and the J gene lost 1 base, with 13 bases spanning the gap. Looked up from germline, CDR1 is SGHTA and CDR2 is FQGTGA. This CDR3 reads CASSSAGALQETQYF. The CDR3 DNA reads TGTGCCAGCAGCTCCGCGGGGGCCCTCCAAGAGACCCAGTACTTC. The variable domain in full, completed from reference TRBV7-3 and TRBJ2-5, reads GAGVSQTPSNKVTEKGKYVELRCDPISGHTALYWYRQSLGQGPEFLIYFQGTGAADDSGLPNDRFFAVRPEGSVSTLKIQRTERGDSAVYLCASSSAGALQETQYFGPGTRLLVL.

This chain connects TRBV6-1 to TRBJ1-1, with D perhaps TRBD1 (5 bases). V was clipped by 6 bases and J by 1 base, with 12 bases between them. This CDR3 region has 14 residues. Looked up from germline, CDR1 is MNHNS and CDR2 is SASEGT. The CDR3 is CASREQGANTEAFF. CDR3 DNA sequence: TGTGCCAGCAGAGAGCAGGGTGCGAACACTGAAGCTTTCTTT.

The chain combines TRBV5-1 with TRBJ2-2; possible D gene TRBD1, 6 bases. CDR3 length: 17 amino acids. Trimming cost V 0 bases and J 1 base, with 13 bases left between them. Germline V gene sequence: CDR1 SGHRS, CDR2 YFSETQ. The CDR3 DNA is TGCGCCAGCAGCTTGGGATTTGGGACACGGAACACCGGGGAGCTGTTTTTT. Its translation: CASSLGFGTRNTGELFF.

This chain connects TRBV11-2 to TRBJ2-7; TRBD1 might be the D (6 bases). The CDR3 runs to 15 residues. Trimming took off 1 base at V and 2 bases at J, with 12 bases between the two ends. In germline, CDR1 is SGHAT, CDR2 FQNNGV. The DNA for the CDR3 is TGTGCCAGCAGCTTAGCCCCGGACAGTACCTACGAGCAGTACTTC. Translating it yields CASSLAPDSTYEQYF. The whole variable domain, remainder taken from reference TRBV11-2 and TRBJ2-7, is EAGVAQSPRYKIIEKRQSVAFWCNPISGHATLYWYQQILGQGPKLLIQFQNNGVVDDSQLPKDRFSAERLKGVDSTLKIQPAKLEDSAVYLCASSLAPDSTYEQYFGPGTRLTVT.

Regarding this clone: At one boundary the junction diverges from the germline segment, which might be a read error. The chain recombines TRBV7-7 with TRBJ1-1; D is unclear. The CDR3 spans 13 residues. CDR1 SSHAT and CDR2 FNYEAQ come from the germline V gene (reference sequence). The CDR3, as DNA: TGTGCTAGCAGGCCCCTAGGTTTAACTGAAGCTTTCTTT. Protein sequence: CASRPLGLTEAFF.